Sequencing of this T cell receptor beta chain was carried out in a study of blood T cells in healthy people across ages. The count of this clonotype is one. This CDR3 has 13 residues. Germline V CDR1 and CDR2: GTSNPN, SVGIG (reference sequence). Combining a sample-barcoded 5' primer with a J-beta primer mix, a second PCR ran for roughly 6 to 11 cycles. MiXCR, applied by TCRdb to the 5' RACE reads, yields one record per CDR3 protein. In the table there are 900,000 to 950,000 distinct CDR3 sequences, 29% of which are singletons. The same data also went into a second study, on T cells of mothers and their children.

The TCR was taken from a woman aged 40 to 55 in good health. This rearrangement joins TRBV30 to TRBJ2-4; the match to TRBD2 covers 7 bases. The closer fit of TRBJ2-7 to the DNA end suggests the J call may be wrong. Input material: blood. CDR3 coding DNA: TGTGCCTGGACCGGGGGGTTAACCTACGAGCAGTACTTC. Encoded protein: CAWTGGLTYEQYF.